What follows describes a single T cell receptor beta chain. Using immunoSEQ multiplex PCR, the repertoire was profiled, and TCRdb retains in-frame clones only, with some absent. The data contain around 33,000 clones, about 81% of them singletons. This specimen comes from a study of blood T cell repertoires in COVID-19. The CDR3 sequence is 14 residues long. From germline, CDR1 is MNHEY and CDR2 SVGAGI. V lost 7 bases, J lost 6 bases, and 7 bases stayed unmatched. The chain employs TRBV6-5 and TRBJ1-2, with 11 positions matching TRBD1. This TCR was recovered from a man at least 80 years old with acute or convalescent COVID-19. Sequencing was done on a sample of peripheral blood. CDR3 nucleotides: TGTGCCAGCACCCGGTGGACAGGGGGCGATGGCTACACCTTC. This sequence encodes CASTRWTGGDGYTF.